The subject of this entry is one T cell receptor beta chain. The table lists this clonotype with many counts. It has no known antigen specificity. Base qualities are not provided; no much larger clone lies one nucleotide away. CDR3 length: 16 amino acids, cysteine to phenylalanine. Only the CDR3 DNA is retained, 48 bases long and in frame from the first base. Relative to germline, V is 5 bases shorter and J is 4 bases shorter, with 20 bases between their ends. CDR1 and CDR2 were assigned from the germline V gene (reference sequence) as PRHDT and FYEKMQ. These data belong to a study of Graves' ophthalmopathy and Graves' hyperthyroidism (dated by TCRdb to about 2018). Regarding the study in general: Hyperthyroidism was defined as stable when no progression to ophthalmopathy occurred within 18 months of follow-up. The study used TCR beta repertoire signatures to distinguish Graves' ophthalmopathy from Graves' hyperthyroidism and to predict progression to ophthalmopathy. In total, 135 blood samples were TCR-sequenced: some 43 ophthalmopathy, 75 hyperthyroidism and some 17 hyperthyroidism-to-ophthalmopathy patients. A discovery set of 95 to 100 patients (approximately 42 ophthalmopathy, under 65 stable hyperthyroidism) was enrolled to explore V-J signatures distinguishing ophthalmopathy from hyperthyroidism. An independent validation cohort comprised fewer than 20 hyperthyroidism patients and about 16 patients who later progressed from hyperthyroidism to ophthalmopathy. In several hyperthyroidism patients, the T-cell repertoire of thyroid tissue was compared with the T-cell repertoire of blood. Once sampling was done, hyperthyroidism patients were given methimazole at a starting dose of 30 mg daily, while ophthalmopathy patients were given high-dose intravenous methylprednisolone.

Patients with hyperthyroidism were aged 18 to 65 years, had been newly diagnosed, and had a disease duration of less than 2 months. Patients with other autoimmune diseases, uncontrolled infections, pregnancy or lactation were excluded from the study. Diagnosis was based on clinical symptoms, serum thyroxine, TRAb, thyroid ultrasound and orbital computed tomography. Total RNA was extracted with Trizol reagent and quality-checked on an Agilent 2100 Bioanalyzer. For repertoire sequencing, TCR beta CDR3 regions were amplified from RNA transcripts. A first-round RT-PCR used HTBI primers with the Qiagen OneStep RT-PCR kit, followed by a second-round multiplex PCR, size selection and purification. Libraries were sequenced on an Illumina HiSeq2000 using paired-end 100 bp reads. The original pipeline was this. SOAPnuke was used to process the reads, throwing out any read that had adapters, had uncalled bases, had a mean Phred below 15, or lacked an exact constant-primer or identifier match. COPE v1.2.5 was used to merge high-quality paired reads. Each unique nucleotide sequence was treated as a clonotype, and MiTCR v1.1 was used to align the clonotypes to the IMGT TRB V, D and J references. The analysis was limited to V-J combinations with a frequency above 0.0001, which together covered roughly 99% of the repertoires. For each V-J combination, a TCR clonal expansion and chaos score was defined as the ratio of F50 clonal expansion to chaos observed in the TCRdist matrix. Features were reduced by Welch's t-statistics and random forest to around 14 V-J combinations, which fed a naive Bayes classifier. Thyroid-blood repertoire similarity was quantified with the Morisita-Horn index. TCRdb cleaned the public reads at Q25 with fastp, built clones with MiXCR and kept in-frame beta chains. Rows with a matching CDR3 protein are joined into one entry that keeps the most common DNA and genes. The V and J calls, along with clone size, are taken from TCRdb and not from the paper's own processing. A total of about 1.1 million distinct CDR3 sequences appear in this sample, about 38% of them only once. The top ten clones comprise 8.5% to 14% of the sample.

Paper-wide results and their limitations: No statistical method was used to predetermine the sample size, and group allocation was not hidden from the investigators. Most expanded thyroid clonotypes with a frequency above 0.001 also appeared in blood, which suggests that blood repertoires may reflect the immune response in the thyroid. In validation, the model predicted ophthalmopathy progression with about 71% sensitivity and 72.22% specificity; some 13 predicted patients were CT-confirmed with GO in a median of about 7.1 months. Ophthalmopathy was separated from stable hyperthyroidism by the 13-signature model with about 85% sensitivity and roughly 83% specificity in cross-validation and with 80%/75% in the test set.

This TCR was sampled from an adult man with Graves' hyperthyroidism. Material: peripheral blood or thyroid tissue (not recorded which). The rearrangement combines TRBV13 with TRBJ1-1; the D gene lacks a confident call. CDR3 reads: CASSAGEGEVSTEAFF. The DNA sequence is as follows: TGTGCCAGCAGCGCCGGTGAAGGTGAGGTGTCCACTGAAGCTTTCTTT.